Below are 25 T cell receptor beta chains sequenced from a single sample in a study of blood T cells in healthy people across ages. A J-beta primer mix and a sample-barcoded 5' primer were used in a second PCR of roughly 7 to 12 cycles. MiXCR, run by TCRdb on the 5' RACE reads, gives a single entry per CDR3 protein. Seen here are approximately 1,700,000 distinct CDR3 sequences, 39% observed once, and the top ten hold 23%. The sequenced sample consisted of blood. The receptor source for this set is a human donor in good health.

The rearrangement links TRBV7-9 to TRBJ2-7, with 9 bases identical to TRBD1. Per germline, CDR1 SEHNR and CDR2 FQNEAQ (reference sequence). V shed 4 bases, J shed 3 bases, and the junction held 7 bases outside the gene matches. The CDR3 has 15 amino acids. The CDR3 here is CASSSPDRGNYEQYF. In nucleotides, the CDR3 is TGTGCCAGCAGCTCACCGGACAGGGGAAACTACGAGCAGTACTTC.

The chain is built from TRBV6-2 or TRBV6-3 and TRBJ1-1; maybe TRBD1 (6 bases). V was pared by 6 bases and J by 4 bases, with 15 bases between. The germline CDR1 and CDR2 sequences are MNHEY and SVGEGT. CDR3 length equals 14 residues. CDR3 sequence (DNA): TGTGCCAGCAGCAAAGGGGGGGAGAGCACTGAAGCTTTCTTT. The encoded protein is CASSKGGESTEAFF.

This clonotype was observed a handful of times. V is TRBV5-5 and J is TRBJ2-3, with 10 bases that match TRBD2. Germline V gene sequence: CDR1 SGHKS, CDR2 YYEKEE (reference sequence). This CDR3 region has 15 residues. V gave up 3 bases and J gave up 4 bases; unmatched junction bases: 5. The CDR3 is CASSSSGGYADTQYF. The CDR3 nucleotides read TGTGCCAGCAGCTCTAGCGGGGGATACGCAGATACGCAGTATTTT.

This CDR3 reads CASSLASGGINEQFF. CDR3 DNA: TGTGCCAGCAGCTTGGCGAGCGGGGGGATCAATGAGCAGTTCTTC. The chain is built from TRBV7-2 and TRBJ2-1; 9 bases match TRBD2. This CDR3 has 15 residues. J lost 6 bases, V lost 3 bases, and 6 bases had no gene match. Germline-derived CDR1 and CDR2 are SGHTA and FQGNSA.

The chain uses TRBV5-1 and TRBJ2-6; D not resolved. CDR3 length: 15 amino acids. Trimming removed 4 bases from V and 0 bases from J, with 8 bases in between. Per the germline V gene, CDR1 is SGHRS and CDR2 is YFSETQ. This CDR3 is CASSLLFSGANVLTF. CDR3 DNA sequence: TGCGCCAGCAGCCTGCTATTCTCTGGGGCCAACGTCCTGACTTTC.

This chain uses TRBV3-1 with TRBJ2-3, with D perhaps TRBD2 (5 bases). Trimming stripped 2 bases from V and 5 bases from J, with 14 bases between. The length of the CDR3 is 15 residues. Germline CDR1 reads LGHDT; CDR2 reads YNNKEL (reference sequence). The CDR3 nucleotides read TGTGCCAGCAGCCAAAACAGACTTGCGGGAGATACGCAGTATTTT. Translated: CASSQNRLAGDTQYF.

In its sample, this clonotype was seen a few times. CDR3 residues: CASSPLRGNYEQYF. DNA of the CDR3: TGTGCCAGCTCACCACTCAGGGGTAACTACGAGCAGTACTTC. The chain recombines TRBV18 with TRBJ2-7, with D maybe TRBD1 (6 bases). The V end lost 1 base, the J end lost 3 bases, and 10 bases lay between the germline ends. Germline values: CDR1 KGHSH, CDR2 LQKENI. The CDR3 covers 14 residues.

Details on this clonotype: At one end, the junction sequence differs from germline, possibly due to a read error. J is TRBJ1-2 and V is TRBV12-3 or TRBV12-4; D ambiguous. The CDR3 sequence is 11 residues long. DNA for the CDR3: TGTGCCAGCAGTCTCCAGATAGGCTACGCCTTC. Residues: CASSLQIGYAF.

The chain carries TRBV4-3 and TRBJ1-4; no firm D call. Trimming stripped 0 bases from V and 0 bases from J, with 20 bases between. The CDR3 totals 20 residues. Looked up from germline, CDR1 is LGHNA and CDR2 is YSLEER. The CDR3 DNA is TGCGCCAGCAGCCAAGATGGCCTCGTCACCGGTCTAGCAACTAATGAAAAACTGTTTTTT. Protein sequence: CASSQDGLVTGLATNEKLFF.

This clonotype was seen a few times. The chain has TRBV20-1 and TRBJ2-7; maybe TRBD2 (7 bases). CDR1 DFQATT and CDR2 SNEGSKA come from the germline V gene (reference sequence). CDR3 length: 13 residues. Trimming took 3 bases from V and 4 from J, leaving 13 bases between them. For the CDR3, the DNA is TGCAGTGCTAGGGGGGGGGCGGAGTACGAGCAGTACTTC. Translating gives CSARGGAEYEQYF.

In nucleotides, the CDR3 is TGTGCCAGCAGCCTTGACTACTATTCTGTTAATGAGCAGTTCTTC. Amino acids: CASSLDYYSVNEQFF. The chain recombines TRBV7-3 with TRBJ2-1; D is perhaps TRBD2 (5 bases). The CDR3 spans 15 residues. The ends were cut back, 5 bases at V and 7 bases at J, with 18 bases in the middle. Per the germline V gene, CDR1 is SGHTA and CDR2 is FQGTGA.

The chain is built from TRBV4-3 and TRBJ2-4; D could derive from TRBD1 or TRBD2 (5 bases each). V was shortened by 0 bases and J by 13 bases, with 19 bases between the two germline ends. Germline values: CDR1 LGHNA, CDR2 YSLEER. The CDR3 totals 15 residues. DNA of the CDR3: TGCGCCAGCAGCCAAGATAGGGGCCCTCGGGAAGAGCAGTACTTC. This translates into CASSQDRGPREEQYF.

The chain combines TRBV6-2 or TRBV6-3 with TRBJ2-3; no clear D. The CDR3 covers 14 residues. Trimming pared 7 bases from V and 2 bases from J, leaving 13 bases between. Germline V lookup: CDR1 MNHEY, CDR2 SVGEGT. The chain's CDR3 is CASIETTSTDTQYF. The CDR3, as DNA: TGTGCCAGCATTGAAACAACTTCCACAGATACGCAGTATTTT.

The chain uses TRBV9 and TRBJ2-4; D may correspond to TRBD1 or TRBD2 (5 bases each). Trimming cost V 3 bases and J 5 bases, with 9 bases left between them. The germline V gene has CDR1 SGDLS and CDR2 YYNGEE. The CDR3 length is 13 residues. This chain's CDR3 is CASSEGPENIQYF. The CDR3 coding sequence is TGTGCCAGCAGCGAGGGACCGGAAAACATTCAGTACTTC.

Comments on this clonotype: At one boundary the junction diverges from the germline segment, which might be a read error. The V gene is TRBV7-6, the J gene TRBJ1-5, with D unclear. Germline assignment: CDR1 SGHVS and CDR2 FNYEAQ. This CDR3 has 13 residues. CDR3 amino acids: CAGSYVFGEPQHF. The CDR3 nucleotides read TGTGCCGGCAGCTATGTCTTCGGGGAGCCCCAGCATTTT.

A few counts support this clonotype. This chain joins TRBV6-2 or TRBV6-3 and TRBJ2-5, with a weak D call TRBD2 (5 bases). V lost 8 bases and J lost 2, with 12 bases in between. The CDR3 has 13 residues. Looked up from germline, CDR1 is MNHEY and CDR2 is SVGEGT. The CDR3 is CASRGSGQETQYF. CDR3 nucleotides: TGTGCCAGCCGAGGGTCAGGACAAGAGACCCAGTACTTC.

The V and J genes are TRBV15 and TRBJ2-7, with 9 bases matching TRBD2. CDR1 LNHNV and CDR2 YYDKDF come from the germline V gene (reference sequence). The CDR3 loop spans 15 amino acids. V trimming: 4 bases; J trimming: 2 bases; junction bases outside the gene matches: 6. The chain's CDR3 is CATSNSGGQTYEQYF. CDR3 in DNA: TGTGCCACCAGCAACAGCGGGGGGCAAACCTACGAGCAGTACTTC.

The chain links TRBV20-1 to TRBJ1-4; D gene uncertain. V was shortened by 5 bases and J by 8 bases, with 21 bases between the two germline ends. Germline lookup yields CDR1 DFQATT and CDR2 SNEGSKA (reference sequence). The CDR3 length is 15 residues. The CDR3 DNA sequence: TGCAGTGCTGGCGGGCGTCGGAGGGTCGAGGAAAAACTGTTTTTT. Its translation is CSAGGRRRVEEKLFF.

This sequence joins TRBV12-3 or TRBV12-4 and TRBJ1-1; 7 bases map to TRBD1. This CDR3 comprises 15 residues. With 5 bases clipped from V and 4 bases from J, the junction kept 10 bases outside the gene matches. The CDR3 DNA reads TGTGCCAGCAGTCCCCTCGACAGGGTTGGCACTGAAGCTTTCTTT. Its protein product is CASSPLDRVGTEAFF.

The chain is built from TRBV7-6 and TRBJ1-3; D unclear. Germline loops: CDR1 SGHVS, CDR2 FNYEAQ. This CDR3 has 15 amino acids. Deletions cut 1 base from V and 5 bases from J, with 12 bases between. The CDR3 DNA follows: TGTGCCAGCAGCTTAGAACCAAGAGGGAGAAACACCATATATTTT. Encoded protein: CASSLEPRGRNTIYF.

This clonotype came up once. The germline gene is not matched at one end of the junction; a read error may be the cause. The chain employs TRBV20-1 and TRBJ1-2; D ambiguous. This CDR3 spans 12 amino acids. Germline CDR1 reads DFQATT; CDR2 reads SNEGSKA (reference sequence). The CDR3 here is CSTRFLGYGYTF. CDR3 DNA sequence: TGCAGTACTAGGTTCCTAGGCTATGGCTACACCTTC.

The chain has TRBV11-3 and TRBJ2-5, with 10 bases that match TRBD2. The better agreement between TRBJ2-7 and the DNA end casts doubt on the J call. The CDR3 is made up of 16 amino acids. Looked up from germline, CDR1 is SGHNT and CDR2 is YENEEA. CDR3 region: CASSFGLGLAGDEQYF. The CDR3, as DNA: TGTGCCAGCAGCTTCGGTTTAGGGCTAGCGGGGGACGAGCAGTACTTC.

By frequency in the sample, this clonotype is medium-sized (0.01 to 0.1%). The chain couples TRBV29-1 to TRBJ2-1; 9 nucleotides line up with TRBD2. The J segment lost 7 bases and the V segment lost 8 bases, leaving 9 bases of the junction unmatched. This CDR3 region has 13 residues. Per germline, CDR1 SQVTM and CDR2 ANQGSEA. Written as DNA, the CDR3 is TGCAGCCTCGATATCGCGGGGGGGAATGAGCAGTTCTTC. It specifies CSLDIAGGNEQFF.

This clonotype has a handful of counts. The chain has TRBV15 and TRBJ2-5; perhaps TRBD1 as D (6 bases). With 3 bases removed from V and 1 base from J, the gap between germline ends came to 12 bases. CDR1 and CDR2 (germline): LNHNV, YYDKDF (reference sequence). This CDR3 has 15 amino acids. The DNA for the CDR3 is TGTGCCACCAGCAGGTCCGGGACACTCCAAGAGACCCAGTACTTC. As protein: CATSRSGTLQETQYF.

CDR3 in amino acids: CASSAETGQAPYEQYF. The CDR3 nucleotides read TGTGCCAGTAGTGCGGAGACGGGACAGGCGCCCTACGAGCAGTACTTC. The V call is TRBV19, the J call TRBJ2-7; 8 bases fit TRBD1. The CDR3 spans 16 residues. The germline gives CDR1 LNHDA, CDR2 SQIVND (reference sequence). Trimming took 5 bases from V and 2 from J; bases not matched to a gene: 11.